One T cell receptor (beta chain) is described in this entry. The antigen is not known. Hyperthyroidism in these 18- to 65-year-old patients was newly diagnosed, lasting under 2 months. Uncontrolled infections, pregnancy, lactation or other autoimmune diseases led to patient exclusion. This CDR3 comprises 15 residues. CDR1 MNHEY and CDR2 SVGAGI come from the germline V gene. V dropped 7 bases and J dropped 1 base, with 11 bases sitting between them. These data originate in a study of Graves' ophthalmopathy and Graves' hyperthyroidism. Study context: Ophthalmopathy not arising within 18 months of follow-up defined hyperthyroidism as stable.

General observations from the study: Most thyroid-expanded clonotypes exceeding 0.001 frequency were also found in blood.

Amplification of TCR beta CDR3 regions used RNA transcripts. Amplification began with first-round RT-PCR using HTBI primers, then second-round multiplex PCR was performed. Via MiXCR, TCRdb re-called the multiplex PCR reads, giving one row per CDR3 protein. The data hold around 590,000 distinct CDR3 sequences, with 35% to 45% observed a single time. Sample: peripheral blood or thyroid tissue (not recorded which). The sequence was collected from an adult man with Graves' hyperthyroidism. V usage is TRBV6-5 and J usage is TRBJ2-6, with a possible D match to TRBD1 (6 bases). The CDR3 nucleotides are TGTGCCAGCAACCCACAGGGATCTGGGGCCAACGTCCTGACTTTC. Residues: CASNPQGSGANVLTF.